These 27 T cell receptor beta chains share one sample of origin, sequenced in a study of blood T cell repertoires in COVID-19. Generated by immunoSEQ multiplex PCR, the TCRdb table keeps only in-frame clones and is missing some. The sample holds about 240,000 clones, under 90% seen once. Sequencing was carried out using PBMCs or T cells enriched from blood (not recorded which). The receptors stem from a woman aged 40 to 50 who had been exposed to COVID-19.

This clone came up once. The genes are TRBV14 and TRBJ2-7, with D possibly TRBD2 on 6 matching bases. The germline V gene encodes CDR1 SGHDN and CDR2 FVKESK. This CDR3 spans 16 amino acids. V dropped 0 bases and J dropped 4 bases, with 16 bases sitting between them. The CDR3 is CASSQERSPGVYEQYF. The CDR3 DNA reads TGTGCCAGCAGCCAAGAGCGGTCCCCGGGGGTTTACGAGCAGTACTTC.

This chain joins TRBV15 and TRBJ2-2; weak D call: TRBD2 (5 bases). The V gene lost 2 bases and the J gene lost 1 base, with 14 bases spanning the gap. This CDR3 region has 17 residues. Germline V gene lookup returns CDR1 LNHNV and CDR2 YYDKDF (reference sequence). The CDR3 DNA follows: TGTGCCACCAGCAGATTGCACGCGGCGGGGAACACCGGGGAGCTGTTTTTT. Encoded protein: CATSRLHAAGNTGELFF.

The V call is TRBV19, the J call TRBJ1-2; D unclear. CDR3 size: 15 residues. Trimming left V 5 bases short and J 0 bases short, with 13 bases between. CDR1 and CDR2 (germline): LNHDA, SQIVND (reference sequence). DNA of the CDR3: TGTGCCAGTAGTGGGCGCATCCCTACTAACTATGGCTACACCTTC. Translated: CASSGRIPTNYGYTF.

The rearrangement links TRBV6-5 to TRBJ2-5, with 7 bases lining up with TRBD1. Germline CDR1 and CDR2: MNHEY and SVGAGI. J was trimmed by 5 bases and V by 6 bases; bases with no gene match: 12. The CDR3 extends over 15 amino acids. CDR3 DNA sequence: TGTGCCAGCAGGGTCAGGGGGATCGGATTCGAGACCCAGTACTTC. It codes for CASRVRGIGFETQYF.

The V gene is TRBV24-1, the J gene TRBJ1-5, with TRBD1 identical over 8 bases. The germline CDR1 and CDR2 sequences are KGHDR and SFDVKD. This CDR3 contains 16 residues. The J segment lost 3 bases and the V segment lost 3 bases, leaving 6 bases of the junction unmatched. The CDR3 here is CATSDLGQEINQPQHF. CDR3 bases: TGTGCCACCAGTGATCTGGGACAGGAGATCAATCAGCCCCAGCATTTT.

The chain uses TRBV9 and TRBJ1-1; D is unclear. Germline CDR1 is SGDLS and CDR2 is YYNGEE. Trimming pared 4 bases from V and 0 bases from J, leaving 13 bases between. There are 15 residues in the CDR3. CDR3 protein: CASSTRGYLNTEAFF. CDR3 sequence (DNA): TGTGCCAGCAGCACAAGAGGATACTTGAACACTGAAGCTTTCTTT.

The rearrangement uses TRBV30 and TRBJ1-3; tentatively, D is TRBD1 (6 bases). V gave up 5 bases and J gave up 0 bases, with 8 bases separating them. The CDR3 is 13 residues long. Germline values: CDR1 GTSNPN, CDR2 SVGIG (reference sequence). The CDR3 reads CAWRQDSGNTIYF. The CDR3 region has the DNA TGTGCCTGGCGACAGGACTCTGGAAACACCATATATTTT. The whole variable domain, filled in from reference TRBV30 and TRBJ1-3, reads SQTIHQWPATLVQPVGSPLSLECTVEGTSNPNLYWYRQAAGRGLQLLFYSVGIGQISSEVPQNLSASRPQDRQFILSSKKLLLSDSGFYLCAWRQDSGNTIYFGEGSWLTVV.

This chain joins TRBV19 and TRBJ1-1; TRBD1 matches 9 bases. Germline loops: CDR1 LNHDA, CDR2 SQIVND (reference sequence). This CDR3 region has 17 residues. The trim removed 2 bases at V and 1 base at J, leaving 8 bases unmatched. Written as DNA, the CDR3 is TGTGCCAGTAGTATATGGGAACAGGGGGCTACGAACACTGAAGCTTTCTTT. Its protein is CASSIWEQGATNTEAFF.

This chain links TRBV11-1 with TRBJ2-2, with D maybe TRBD1 (7 bases). CDR1 and CDR2 from the germline V gene are SGHAT and FQDESV (reference sequence). This CDR3 contains 14 residues. V was shortened by 6 bases and J by 8 bases, with 16 bases between the two germline ends. The CDR3 reads CASRGLTGYGELFF. The DNA for the CDR3 is TGTGCCAGCAGGGGACTGACAGGGTATGGGGAGCTGTTTTTT.

The rearrangement links TRBV28 to TRBJ2-3, with 9 positions matching TRBD1. Germline V gene sequence: CDR1 MDHEN, CDR2 SYDVKM. The CDR3 length is 14 residues. Trimming removed 6 bases from V and 1 base from J; junction bases left unmatched: 2. The CDR3 is CASSRTGGTDTQYF. The CDR3 nucleotides read TGTGCCAGCAGCCGGACAGGGGGCACAGATACGCAGTATTTT.

The chain joins TRBV28 to TRBJ2-5, with 14 nucleotides matching TRBD2. Looked up from germline, CDR1 is MDHEN and CDR2 is SYDVKM. The ends lost 6 bases at V and 2 bases at J; junction bases unmatched: 8. The CDR3 is 17 amino acids. CDR3 loop: CASRPTGLAGAQETQYF. CDR3 sequence (DNA): TGTGCCAGCAGGCCGACGGGACTAGCGGGAGCGCAAGAGACCCAGTACTTC.

The V call is TRBV7-6, the J call TRBJ2-3; 9 bases match TRBD2. This CDR3 contains 15 residues. V was clipped by 5 bases and J by 2 bases; unmatched bases: 5. The germline gives CDR1 SGHVS, CDR2 FNYEAQ. The DNA for the CDR3 is TGTGCCAGCAGCCCGACTAGCGGCCTCACAGATACGCAGTATTTT. Protein sequence: CASSPTSGLTDTQYF.

The chain is built from TRBV6-5 and TRBJ1-1, with D unresolved. Germline assignment: CDR1 MNHEY and CDR2 SVGAGI. V gave up 5 bases and J gave up 1 base, with 8 bases separating them. CDR3 size: 13 residues. The CDR3 protein is CASSTQQNTEAFF. In nucleotides, the CDR3 is TGTGCCAGCAGTACCCAACAGAACACTGAAGCTTTCTTT.

The chain links TRBV11-3 to TRBJ1-5; D is possibly TRBD1 (5 bases). Germline V lookup: CDR1 SGHNT, CDR2 YENEEA. The V end lost 6 bases, the J end lost 2 bases, and 14 bases lay between the germline ends. CDR3 length: 15 amino acids. The CDR3 DNA reads TGTGCCAGCAGTCCGAGTCAGGGCGGCAATCAGCCCCAGCATTTT. Translated, it gives CASSPSQGGNQPQHF.

The V and J genes are TRBV19 and TRBJ1-2; 9 bases line up with TRBD1. CDR1 and CDR2 (germline): LNHDA, SQIVND (reference sequence). The V and J ends lost 6 bases and 4 bases, in that order; junction bases with no gene match: 6. CDR3 length equals 14 residues. The CDR3 spells CASSTTGGVYGYTF. In DNA form, the CDR3 reads TGTGCCAGTAGCACAACAGGGGGCGTCTATGGCTACACCTTC.

The rearrangement uses TRBV27 and TRBJ2-7, with 11 bases identical to TRBD1. This CDR3 spans 15 amino acids. Germline V CDR1 and CDR2: MNHEY, SMNVEV (reference sequence). With V trimmed by 9 bases and J by 4 bases, 11 bases remained unmatched. DNA of the CDR3: TGTGCCAGTAGTGAGGACAGGGGGCGCACGTACGAGCAGTACTTC. This gives the protein CASSEDRGRTYEQYF.

The chain combines TRBV6-5 with TRBJ1-1; unclear D gene. There are 14 residues in the CDR3. V was pared by 2 bases and J by 0 bases, with 7 bases between. Germline CDR1 MNHEY, CDR2 SVGAGI. CDR3 amino acids: CASSYPGVNTEAFF. In DNA, the CDR3 is TGTGCCAGCAGTTACCCGGGAGTGAACACTGAAGCTTTCTTT.

On this clone itself: The germline gene is not matched at one end of the junction; a read error may be the cause. The rearrangement joins TRBV5-1 to TRBJ1-2, with 9 bases fitting TRBD1. This CDR3 contains 17 residues. Germline CDR1 reads SGHRS; CDR2 reads YFSETQ. CDR3 bases: TGCGCCACCAGCCGGGACAGGGAGGGAAGTGGAGGCTATGGCTACACCTTC. It encodes CATSRDREGSGGYGYTF.

The chain employs TRBV3-1 (or the pseudogene TRBV3-2) and TRBJ1-1; D remains unclear. Germline V lookup: CDR1 LGHDT, CDR2 YNNKEL (reference sequence). V lost 0 bases, J lost 4 bases, and 6 bases lay in between. The CDR3 length is 13 residues. The CDR3 bases are TGTGCCAGCAGCCAAGATGGTAGCACTGAAGCTTTCTTT. Amino acids: CASSQDGSTEAFF.

The chain carries TRBV27 and TRBJ2-2, with D hard to call. The CDR3 has 14 residues. Germline lookup yields CDR1 MNHEY and CDR2 SMNVEV (reference sequence). V was shortened by 5 bases and J by 1 base, with 8 bases between the two germline ends. Here the CDR3 reads CASSPLRNTGELFF. The CDR3 DNA is TGTGCCAGCAGTCCGCTCAGGAACACCGGGGAGCTGTTTTTT.

The J gene is TRBJ1-2, the V gene TRBV2; no clear D gene. The CDR3 runs 14 residues. Trimming left V 7 bases short and J 1 base short, with 13 bases between. Germline V gene lookup returns CDR1 SNHLY and CDR2 FYNNEI. CDR3 sequence: CASTSERFNYGYTF. The CDR3 DNA reads as TGTGCCAGCACTTCGGAGAGGTTTAACTATGGCTACACCTTC.

The J gene is TRBJ2-3, the V gene TRBV5-1, with 7 nucleotides matching TRBD2. Germline assignment: CDR1 SGHRS and CDR2 YFSETQ. The ends lost 6 bases at V and 4 bases at J; junction bases unmatched: 8. The CDR3 length is 14 residues. The CDR3 protein is CASTLSGLADTQYF. DNA of the CDR3: TGCGCCAGCACCCTTAGCGGGCTCGCAGATACGCAGTATTTT.

V is TRBV7-2 and J is TRBJ2-5; 7 positions match TRBD1. J was trimmed by 7 bases and V by 5 bases; bases with no gene match: 13. The germline gives CDR1 SGHTA, CDR2 FQGNSA. The CDR3 runs 15 residues. CDR3 DNA: TGTGCCAGCAGCCCCGGACAGGTCACCCCGGGGACCCAGTACTTC. Translation: CASSPGQVTPGTQYF.

This clone was counted only a few times. The J gene is TRBJ1-6, the V gene TRBV5-4, with TRBD1 as a possible D gene (6 bases). Germline V CDR1 and CDR2: SGHNT, YYREEE (reference sequence). V lost 5 bases and J lost 0, with 18 bases in between. This CDR3 contains 18 residues. The CDR3 protein is CASSKRGGTSSYNSPLHF. CDR3 DNA: TGTGCCAGCAGTAAAAGGGGGGGTACCAGCTCCTATAATTCACCCCTCCACTTT.

The V and J genes are TRBV5-6 and TRBJ1-1, with no clear D. There are 12 residues in the CDR3. From germline, CDR1 is SGHDT and CDR2 YYEEEE. Trimming pared 4 bases from V and 2 bases from J, leaving 6 bases between. The CDR3 region has the DNA TGTGCCAGCAGCCGCTATAACACTGAAGCTTTCTTT. This gives the protein CASSRYNTEAFF.

The CDR3: CASSGTGLTYEQYF. The CDR3 DNA reads TGTGCCAGCTCTGGGACAGGGCTAACCTACGAGCAGTACTTC. V and J are TRBV2 and TRBJ2-7; 9 bases match TRBD1. Germline CDR1 SNHLY, CDR2 FYNNEI. The CDR3 is 14 residues long. The J segment lost 2 bases and the V segment lost 8 bases, leaving 7 bases of the junction unmatched.

This chain joins TRBV3-1 (or the pseudogene TRBV3-2) and TRBJ2-7, with 9 bases matching TRBD1. V was pared by 4 bases and J by 3 bases, with 1 base of the junction left unmatched. The CDR3 loop spans 13 amino acids. Germline CDR1 is LGHDT and CDR2 is YNNKEL (reference sequence). The DNA for the CDR3 is TGTGCCAGCAGCCCGGGACAGGGCTACGAGCAGTACTTC. Its protein product is CASSPGQGYEQYF.